The present T cell receptor (beta chain) was sequenced within a study of pediatric ulcerative colitis (dated by TCRdb to the late 2010s). Context from the whole study: Among the ulcerative colitis patients, seven had pancolitis and two had left-sided colitis, and histology in every patient was consistent with ulcerative colitis. From nine newly diagnosed, treatment-naive pediatric ulcerative colitis patients and four non-IBD control children, paired blood and rectal samples were collected. By Pediatric Ulcerative Colitis Activity Index, mild disease was classified in a couple of patients, moderate disease in four and acute severe colitis in three.

As regards this clone: Its antigen is unknown. No much larger clonotype is one base removed from it; base qualities were not supplied.

Using the immunoSEQ TRB Survey service, rearranged CDR3 beta regions were amplified from genomic DNA with multiplex V and J primers. To keep sequencing depth the same across samples, survey-level depth of up to 500,000 reads per sample was applied. The libraries were purified, combined into pools and sequenced with Illumina technology. Per the original workflow: Productive clonality, sample overlap, pairwise scatters, CDR3 beta length, V/D/J gene usage and productiveness were all assessed with the immunoSEQ online tools. Calculated diversity was defined as the number of unique rearrangements divided by total templates, multiplied by 100, and Shannon and Simpson indices were computed as well. Z-score normalized data were analyzed by principal component analysis with the R prcomp function and the ggbiplot package. Blood-rectal clonal overlap within each subject was quantified with Morisita's index. TCRdb retrieved this table from immuneACCESS and kept in-frame rearrangements only. Not all clones are present; in checked studies, unresolved V genes account for under half, and no reason is known for the remainder. V and J calls and clone size are copied from that table; D and trimming were computed from the DNA. The sample records roughly 5,200 clones, around 89% of which are singletons. The ten largest clones add up to just over 2% of the sample.

Before the diagnostic colonoscopy, none of the ulcerative colitis patients had been given any immunosuppressive medication. Blood was sampled at the same time as the colonoscopy. The Wizard kit (Promega) was used to extract genomic DNA from blood and intestinal samples. The research as a whole found: The healthy control group was small, consisting of only a few individuals. A couple of patients' blood samples yielded substantially fewer templates for technical reasons and were excluded from blood-rectal overlap analysis. Repertoires were derived from total lymphocyte DNA, so rare subsets such as regulatory T cells may have patterns not reflected. Significantly higher autologous blood-rectal clonal overlap was found in ulcerative colitis patients than in controls, which suggested increased T cell trafficking to inflamed tissue. Two rectal CDR3 clonotypes were detected in all ulcerative colitis patients and were not detected in any of the controls. Controls, mild-moderate and acute severe colitis patients were separated by rectal repertoire features, and reduced rectal diversity due to clonal expansions was observed in acute severe colitis.

The CDR3 holds 14 amino acids from the cysteine to the phenylalanine. Solely the CDR3 DNA is kept, with 42 bases framed from the first base. After removal of 5 bases from V and 4 bases from J, the junction retains 5 bases not matched to a gene. In the germline V gene (reference sequence), CDR1 corresponds to LNHDA and CDR2 to SQIVND. The sequence came from a boy younger than 18 with mild ulcerative colitis. The sequencing input was blood. The rearrangement joined TRBV19 to TRBJ2-5; 9 middle bases align to TRBD2. The bases are TGTGCCAGTAGTTCGACTAGCGGAGGAGAGACCCAGTACTTC. It codes for CASSSTSGGETQYF. Here the CDR3 is joined to the reference TRBV19 and TRBJ2-5 genes, and the full variable domain is: DGGITQSPKYLFRKEGQNVTLSCEQNLNHDAMYWYRQDPGQGLRLIYYSQIVNDFQKGDIAEGYSVSREKKESFPLTVTSAQKNPTAFYLCASSSTSGGETQYFGPGTRLLVL.